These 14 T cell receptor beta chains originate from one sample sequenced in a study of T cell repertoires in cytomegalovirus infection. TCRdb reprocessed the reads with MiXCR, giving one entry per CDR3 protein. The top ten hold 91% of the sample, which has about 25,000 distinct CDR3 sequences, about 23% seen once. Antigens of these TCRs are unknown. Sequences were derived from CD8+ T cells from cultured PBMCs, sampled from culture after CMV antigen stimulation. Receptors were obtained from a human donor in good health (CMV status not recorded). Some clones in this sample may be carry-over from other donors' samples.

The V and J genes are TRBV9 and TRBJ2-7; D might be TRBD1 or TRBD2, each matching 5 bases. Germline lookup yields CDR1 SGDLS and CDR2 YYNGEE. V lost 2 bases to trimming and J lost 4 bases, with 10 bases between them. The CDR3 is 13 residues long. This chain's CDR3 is CASSVGATYEQYF. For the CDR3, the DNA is TGTGCCAGCAGCGTCGGGGCAACTTACGAGCAGTACTTC. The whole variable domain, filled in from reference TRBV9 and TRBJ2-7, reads DSGVTQTPKHLITATGQRVTLRCSPRSGDLSVYWYQQSLDQGLQFLIQYYNGEERAKGNILERFSAQQFPDLHSELNLSSLELGDSALYFCASSVGATYEQYFGPGTRLTVT.

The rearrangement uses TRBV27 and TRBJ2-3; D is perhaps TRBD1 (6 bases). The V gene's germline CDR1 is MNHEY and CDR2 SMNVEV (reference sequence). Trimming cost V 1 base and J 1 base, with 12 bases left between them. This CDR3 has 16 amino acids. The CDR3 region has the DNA TGTGCCAGCAGTTTATATGGGCCAGGGGGCACAGATACGCAGTATTTT. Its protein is CASSLYGPGGTDTQYF.

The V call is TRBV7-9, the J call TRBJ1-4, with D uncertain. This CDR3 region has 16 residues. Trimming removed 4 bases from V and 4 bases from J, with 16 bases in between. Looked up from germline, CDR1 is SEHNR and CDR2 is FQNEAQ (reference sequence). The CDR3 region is CASSSIISADNEKLFF. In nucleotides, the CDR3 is TGTGCCAGCAGCTCAATCATTTCCGCCGATAATGAAAAACTGTTTTTT.

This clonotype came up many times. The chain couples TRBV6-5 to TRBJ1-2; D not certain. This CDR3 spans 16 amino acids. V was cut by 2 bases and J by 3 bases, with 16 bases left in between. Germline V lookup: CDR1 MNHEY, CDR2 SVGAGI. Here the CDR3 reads CASSYGYSSADYGYTF. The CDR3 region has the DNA TGTGCCAGCAGTTACGGGTACAGCTCGGCGGACTATGGCTACACCTTC.

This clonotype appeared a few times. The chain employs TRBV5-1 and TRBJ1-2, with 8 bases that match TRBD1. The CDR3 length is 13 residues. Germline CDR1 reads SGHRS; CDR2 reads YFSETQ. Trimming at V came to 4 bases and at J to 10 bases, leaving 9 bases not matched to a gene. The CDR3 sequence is CASSPDGQGTYTF. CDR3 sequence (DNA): TGCGCCAGCAGCCCCGACGGACAGGGTACCTACACCTTC. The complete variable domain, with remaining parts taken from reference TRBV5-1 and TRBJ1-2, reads KAGVTQTPRYLIKTRGQQVTLSCSPISGHRSVSWYQQTPGQGLQFLFEYFSETQRNKGNFPGRFSGRQFSNSRSEMNVSTLELGDSALYLCASSPDGQGTYTFGSGTRLTVV.

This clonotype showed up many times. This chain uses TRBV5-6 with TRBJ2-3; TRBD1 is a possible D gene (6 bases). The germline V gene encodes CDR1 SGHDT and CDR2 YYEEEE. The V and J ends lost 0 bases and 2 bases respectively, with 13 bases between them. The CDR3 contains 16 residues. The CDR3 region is CASSLGAGVNTDTQYF. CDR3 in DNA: TGTGCCAGCAGCTTGGGGGCAGGGGTGAACACAGATACGCAGTATTTT.

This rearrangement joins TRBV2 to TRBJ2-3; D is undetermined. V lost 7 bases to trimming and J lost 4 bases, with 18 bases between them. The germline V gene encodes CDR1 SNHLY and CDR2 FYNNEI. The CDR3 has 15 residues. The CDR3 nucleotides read TGTGCCAGCATTTTATGGAGCCGCGGCGCAGATACGCAGTATTTT. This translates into CASILWSRGADTQYF.

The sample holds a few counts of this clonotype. In nucleotides, the CDR3 is TGTGCCAGCAGCCAAGATCCAGGGGGAGGGAACGAGCAGTACTTC. The encoded protein is CASSQDPGGGNEQYF. The chain carries TRBV3-1 and TRBJ2-7; D may correspond to TRBD1 or TRBD2 (7 bases each). Germline V gives CDR1 LGHDT, CDR2 YNNKEL (reference sequence). V gave up 0 bases and J gave up 5 bases, with 14 bases separating them. The CDR3 is 15 amino acids.

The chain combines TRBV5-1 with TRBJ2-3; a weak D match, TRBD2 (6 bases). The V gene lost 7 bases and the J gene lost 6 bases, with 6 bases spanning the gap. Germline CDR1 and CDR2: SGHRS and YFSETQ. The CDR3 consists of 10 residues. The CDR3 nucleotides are TGCGCCAGCGGAGGGGATACGCAGTATTTT. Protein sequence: CASGGDTQYF.

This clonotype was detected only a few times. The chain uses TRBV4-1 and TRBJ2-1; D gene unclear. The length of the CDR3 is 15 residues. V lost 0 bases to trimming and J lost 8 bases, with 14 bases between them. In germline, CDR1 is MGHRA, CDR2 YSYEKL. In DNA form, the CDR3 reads TGCGCCAGCAGCCAAGAATGGACCTATGGCCATGAGCAGTTCTTC. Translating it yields CASSQEWTYGHEQFF.

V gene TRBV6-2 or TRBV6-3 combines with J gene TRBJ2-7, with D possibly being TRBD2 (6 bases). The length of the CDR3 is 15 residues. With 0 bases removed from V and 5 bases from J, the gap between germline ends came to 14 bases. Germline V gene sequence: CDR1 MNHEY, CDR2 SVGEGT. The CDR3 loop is CASSYSLAMGDEQYF. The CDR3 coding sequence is TGTGCCAGCAGTTACTCTCTAGCGATGGGAGACGAGCAGTACTTC.

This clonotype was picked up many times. CDR3 nucleotide sequence: TGTGCCAGCAGTTACCGCCACGAGGAAGGAAACACCATATATTTT. Amino acid sequence: CASSYRHEEGNTIYF. The chain is built from TRBV6-6 and TRBJ1-3; the D is unclear. Trimming shortened V by 2 bases and J by 4 bases, and 12 bases separated the two germline ends. Germline V CDR1 and CDR2: MNHNY, SVGAGI (reference sequence). The CDR3 covers 15 residues.

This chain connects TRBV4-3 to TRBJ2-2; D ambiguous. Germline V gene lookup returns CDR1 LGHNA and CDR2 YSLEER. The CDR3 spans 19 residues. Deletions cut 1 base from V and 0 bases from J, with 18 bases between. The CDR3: CASSQVWVVDRANTGELFF. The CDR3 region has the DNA TGCGCCAGCAGCCAAGTGTGGGTGGTCGATAGGGCGAACACCGGGGAGCTGTTTTTT.

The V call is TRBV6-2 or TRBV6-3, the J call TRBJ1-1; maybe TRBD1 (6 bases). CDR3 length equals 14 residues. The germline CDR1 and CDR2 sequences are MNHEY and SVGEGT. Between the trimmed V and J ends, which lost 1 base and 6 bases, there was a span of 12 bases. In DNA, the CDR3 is TGTGCCAGCAGTTACTATGGGGGGCAGGCTGAAGCTTTCTTT. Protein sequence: CASSYYGGQAEAFF.